Each of the 16 T cell receptor beta chains below was sequenced from the same sample in a study of T-cell memory formation after mild COVID-19. A single record per CDR3 protein comes from TCRdb applying MiXCR to the 5' RACE reads. The sample contains about 350,000 distinct CDR3 sequences, approximately 15% of which appear only once. The sequenced sample was PBMCs or a T cell subset sorted from them (not recorded which). The source of these receptors is a man aged 18 to 29 who had mild COVID-19 (a few samples of this study predate the infection). Cell type and time point are not known.

This clonotype has ten or more counts. J is TRBJ2-7 and V is TRBV7-8; D is unresolved. V was clipped by 5 bases and J by 4 bases, with 9 bases between them. The CDR3 sequence is 12 residues long. Germline CDR1 reads SGHVS; CDR2 reads FQNEAQ. The DNA for the CDR3 is TGTGCCAGCAGCGAGAGCCCTTACGAGCAGTACTTC. It specifies CASSESPYEQYF.

This clonotype was observed a few times. This sequence joins TRBV28 and TRBJ2-3, with 13 positions matching TRBD2. V shed 4 bases and J 6 bases; nucleotides not matched to a gene: 7. The CDR3 length is 16 residues. Looked up from germline, CDR1 is MDHEN and CDR2 is SYDVKM. The DNA for the CDR3 is TGTGCCAGCAGTTCTGAACTAGCGGGGGGGCCGGATACGCAGTATTTT. It encodes CASSSELAGGPDTQYF.

This chain uses TRBV3-2 with TRBJ2-1. TRBV3-2 is shown as a pseudogene. This CDR3 has 11 residues. CDR3 coding DNA: TGTGCCAGCAGCCAAGTACAAGAGCAGTTCTTC. Its translation is CASSQVQEQFF.

Written as DNA, the CDR3 is TGCAGTGCGAGAACCGGACTAGCGTTGATCTACGAGCAGTACTTC. Translating it yields CSARTGLALIYEQYF. This chain links TRBV20-1 with TRBJ2-7; 9 bases line up with TRBD2. With V trimmed by 6 bases and J by 3 bases, 12 bases remained unmatched. Germline V CDR1 and CDR2: DFQATT, SNEGSKA (reference sequence). The CDR3 runs to 15 residues.

This clonotype was seen a few times. J is TRBJ2-3 and V is TRBV12-3 or TRBV12-4; 8 bases agree with TRBD1. The CDR3 sequence is 14 residues long. Losses at the gene ends were 6 bases for V and 2 bases for J; bases not matched to a gene: 4. The CDR3 DNA is TGTGCCAGCAGGGGGACAGGCACCACAGATACGCAGTATTTT. Translated: CASRGTGTTDTQYF.

The chain uses TRBV27 and TRBJ2-7; D unclear. Between the trimmed V and J ends, which lost 11 bases and 3 bases, there was a span of 17 bases. Germline loops: CDR1 MNHEY, CDR2 SMNVEV (reference sequence). The CDR3 has 13 residues. CDR3 protein: CASAVDGVYEQYF. CDR3 DNA sequence: TGTGCCTCGGCGGTGGACGGTGTCTACGAGCAGTACTTC.

This clonotype was recorded a few times. The rearrangement links TRBV24-1 to TRBJ2-7; D is possibly TRBD1 (5 bases). The CDR3 contains 14 residues. V lost 0 bases and J 7 bases, leaving 12 bases between the germline ends. Per the germline V gene, CDR1 is KGHDR and CDR2 is SFDVKD. The DNA of the CDR3 is TGTGCCACCAGTGATTTGGGGGCAGGCCGGGAGCAGTACTTC. It is translated as CATSDLGAGREQYF.

The sample holds many counts of this clonotype. The chain employs TRBV7-2 and TRBJ2-5; D gene unclear. The CDR3 has 13 residues. The V gene lost 4 bases and the J gene lost 1 base, with 7 bases spanning the gap. Germline-derived CDR1 and CDR2 are SGHTA and FQGNSA. CDR3 coding DNA: TGTGCCAGCAGCTCCCGGACCCAAGAGACCCAGTACTTC. The encoded protein is CASSSRTQETQYF.

The sample holds a few counts of this clonotype. The J gene is TRBJ1-2, the V gene TRBV9, with D tentatively TRBD1 (5 bases). CDR3 length equals 17 residues. V shed 3 bases and J shed 4 bases, with 22 bases lying between them. In germline, CDR1 is SGDLS, CDR2 YYNGEE. This CDR3 reads CASSGAKGDGGLYGYTF. The CDR3 nucleotides are TGTGCCAGCAGCGGAGCCAAAGGGGACGGAGGCCTCTATGGCTACACCTTC.

The table lists this clonotype with a few counts. V is TRBV6-6 and J is TRBJ2-1; D unresolved. V was clipped by 2 bases and J by 9 bases, with 5 bases between them. CDR1 is MNHNY and CDR2 is SVGAGI in the germline V gene (reference sequence). The CDR3 runs 11 residues. The CDR3 is CASSYDPEQFF. The CDR3 DNA reads as TGTGCCAGCAGTTACGACCCTGAGCAGTTCTTC.

This clonotype was counted between two and nine times. The rearrangement joins TRBV11-2 to TRBJ2-1, with 7 positions matching TRBD2. Trimming at V came to 5 bases and at J to 8 bases, leaving 6 bases not matched to a gene. CDR1 and CDR2 from the germline V gene are SGHAT and FQNNGV. This CDR3 is built from 13 residues. In nucleotides, the CDR3 is TGTGCCAGCAGCCGAGGGCTAGCGGATGAGCAGTTCTTC. Translated, it gives CASSRGLADEQFF.

The V gene is TRBV5-5, the J gene TRBJ1-3; 7 bases fit TRBD1. The CDR3 is made up of 14 amino acids. V shed 3 bases and J 7 bases; nucleotides not matched to a gene: 7. Germline CDR1 is SGHKS and CDR2 is YYEKEE (reference sequence). The CDR3, as DNA: TGTGCCAGCAGCTCGACCAGGGGGGGTAACACCATATATTTT. It encodes CASSSTRGGNTIYF.

This clonotype has a handful of counts. V usage is TRBV7-6 and J usage is TRBJ2-1; 9 nucleotides match TRBD2. Losses at the gene ends were 2 bases for V and 4 bases for J; bases not matched to a gene: 12. CDR1 and CDR2 (germline): SGHVS, FNYEAQ. The CDR3 totals 18 residues. DNA for the CDR3: TGTGCCAGCAGCTTACAACCCGGGGGGACTAGCCTATACAATGAGCAGTTCTTC. Its protein is CASSLQPGGTSLYNEQFF.

This clonotype has a handful of counts. V is TRBV6-2 or TRBV6-3 and J is TRBJ2-7; D may be TRBD1 (5 bases). V was shortened by 6 bases and J by 6 bases, with 15 bases between the two germline ends. Germline CDR1 and CDR2: MNHEY and SVGEGT. The CDR3 length is 13 residues. The CDR3 protein is CASRPRVSVEQYV. In nucleotides, the CDR3 is TGTGCCAGCAGGCCCAGGGTGTCGGTCGAGCAGTACGTC.

The chain is built from TRBV29-1 and TRBJ2-2, with D maybe TRBD2 (5 bases). Germline lookup yields CDR1 SQVTM and CDR2 ANQGSEA. Trimming stripped 1 base from V and 3 bases from J, with 9 bases between. This CDR3 contains 14 residues. The CDR3 nucleotides read TGCAGCGTTGAAGGCGGAGGCGACACCGGGGAGCTGTTTTTT. This sequence encodes CSVEGGGDTGELFF.

This clonotype appeared a few times. The chain has TRBV20-1 and TRBJ2-3; 11 positions agree with TRBD2. The germline gives CDR1 DFQATT, CDR2 SNEGSKA (reference sequence). The CDR3 has 17 residues. V was pared by 1 base and J by 0 bases, with 6 bases of the junction left unmatched. CDR3 nucleotides: TGCAGTGCTAGAGCTCTGACTAGCGGGACAAGCACAGATACGCAGTATTTT. This gives the protein CSARALTSGTSTDTQYF.